These T cell receptor beta chains were read from a single sample in a study of T cell repertoires in cytomegalovirus infection. Each CDR3 protein is one row after TCRdb ran MiXCR on the reads. The sample yields around 100,000 distinct CDR3 sequences, less than 55% seen once. These receptors have no identified antigens. The source was CD8+ T cells from cultured PBMCs, collected from culture after CMV antigen stimulation. These receptors were collected from a human donor in good health (CMV status not recorded). Some clones in this sample may be carry-over from other donors' samples. CDR3s include the opening cysteine and the closing phenylalanine or tryptophan. A D gene is named only where the DNA matches it firmly. A row's size may be missing; if present it is once, few, many or a size class.

clone_size	d_call	j_call	v_call	cdr3_nt	cdr3_aa
-	TRBD2	TRBJ2-1	TRBV27	TGTGCCAGTAACCCGGGACTAGCGGGCCTGAGCTCCTACAATGAGCAGTTCTTC	CASNPGLAGLSSYNEQFF
many	TRBD1	TRBJ1-1	TRBV27	TGTGCCAGCAGTCTGGACAGGGCGGCCACTGAAGCTTTCTTT	CASSLDRAATEAFF
many	-	TRBJ1-1	TRBV7-9	TGTGCCAGCAGCTTAGGACCCGGGGAAGAAGCTTTCTTT	CASSLGPGEEAFF
few	-	TRBJ2-3	TRBV6-1	TGTGCCAGCAGTCCGGTGGGCCCAGATACGCAGTATTTT	CASSPVGPDTQYF
once	-	TRBJ2-7	TRBV2	TGTGCCAGCCACCAGGGTTACGAGCAGTACTTC	CASHQGYEQYF
-	-	TRBJ1-2	TRBV6-6	TGTGCCAGCAGTTACCCGACGGGACGGATCTATGGCTACACCTTC	CASSYPTGRIYGYTF
-	-	TRBJ2-7	TRBV7-4	TGTGCCAGCAGCGACCTTACCATACACGAGCAGTACTTC	CASSDLTIHEQYF
few	TRBD1	TRBJ1-1	TRBV7-6	TGTGCCAGCAGCGCACAGGGGCACACTGAAGCTTTCTTT	CASSAQGHTEAFF
few	-	TRBJ1-6	TRBV7-9	TGTGCCAGCAGCACCCCCTTGGACGGGAGCTCCTATAATTCACCCCTCCACTTT	CASSTPLDGSSYNSPLHF
-	TRBD1	TRBJ1-5	TRBV4-1	TGCGCCAGCAGCCAAGACGGACAGGGGGGGGGTCAGCCCCAGCATTTT	CASSQDGQGGGQPQHF
few	-	TRBJ2-1	TRBV12-3/TRBV12-4	TGTGCCAGCAGTTTCGGGGGGCGGCTGGATGAGCAGTTCTTC	CASSFGGRLDEQFF
-	TRBD1	TRBJ2-1	TRBV11-2	TGTGCCAGCAGCTTAGTTCCCGGGACAGGGATGTACAATGAGCAGTTCTTC	CASSLVPGTGMYNEQFF
many	-	TRBJ1-1	TRBV2	TGTGCCAGCAGTTTGGGGGAAGCTTTCTTT	CASSLGEAFF
many	TRBD1	TRBJ2-7	TRBV7-4	TGTGCCAGCAGCTTAGGGACAGGGGGCTTCTTCTACGAGCAGTACTTC	CASSLGTGGFFYEQYF
-	TRBD1	TRBJ2-7	TRBV20-1	TGCAGTGCTAGAGGGGACAGCTCCTACGAGCAGTACTTC	CSARGDSSYEQYF
-	-	TRBJ1-5	TRBV30	TGTGCCTGGAGTGTAGGTCTCGGTGGCAATCAGCCCCAGCATTTT	CAWSVGLGGNQPQHF
-	-	TRBJ2-7	TRBV11-1	TGTGCCAGCAGCTTAAATTCGGGTGGGGTGGACGAGCAGTACTTC	CASSLNSGGVDEQYF
-	TRBD1	TRBJ1-2	TRBV7-9	TGTGCCAGCATCACAGCAGGGACAGGGGGCGATGGCTACACCTTC	CASITAGTGGDGYTF
-	-	TRBJ1-6	TRBV14	TGTGCCAGCAGCCAAGTCGCTTCCTATAATTCACCCCTCCACTTT	CASSQVASYNSPLHF
-	-	TRBJ2-2	TRBV7-3	TGTGCCAGCATCTGGGAGTTCGGGGAGCTGTTTTTT	CASIWEFGELFF
-	-	TRBJ2-7	TRBV7-2	TGTGCCAGCAGCTCAGGATCGGGGGCTGCCTACGAGCAGTACTTC	CASSSGSGAAYEQYF
few	TRBD1	TRBJ2-1	TRBV2	TGTGCCAGCAGTGTTCCGACAGGGGGCTTGGGCGATGAGCAGTTCTTC	CASSVPTGGLGDEQFF
many	-	TRBJ2-7	TRBV11-1	TGTGCCAGCAGTCCCACAGAGGGGGAGCAGTACTTC	CASSPTEGEQYF
few	-	TRBJ1-4	TRBV11-3	TGTGCCAGCAGCCAAAGCGTCGGGGGCAATGAAAAACTGTTTTTT	CASSQSVGGNEKLFF
few	-	TRBJ2-3	TRBV4-1	TGCGCCAGCAGCCAAGTGGAGGATAGCACAGATACGCAGTATTTT	CASSQVEDSTDTQYF
-	TRBD2	TRBJ2-1	TRBV20-1	TGCAGTGCTCATCCCGGGACTAGTGATTCCCATGAGCAGTTCTTC	CSAHPGTSDSHEQFF
many	-	TRBJ2-3	TRBV6-1	TGTGCCAGCAGGGGTAGCGTGGCAGATACGCAGTATTTT	CASRGSVADTQYF
-	-	TRBJ1-4	TRBV28	TGTGCCAGCAGTTTATTGGCAGGGAGGGAAAAACTGTTTTTT	CASSLLAGREKLFF
-	-	TRBJ1-1	TRBV7-2	TGTGCCAGCAGCTTAGGGCCGATTGAAGCTTTCTTT	CASSLGPIEAFF
-	-	TRBJ1-1	TRBV7-9	TGTGCCAGCAGCTTAGTGGGAAACGAGAACACTGAAGCTTTCTTT	CASSLVGNENTEAFF
few	-	TRBJ1-2	TRBV28	TGTGCCAGCAGTTTCGCCGGAGGGGACGGGAACGGCTACACCTTC	CASSFAGGDGNGYTF
-	-	TRBJ1-3	TRBV7-6	TGTGCCAGCAGCACAAGGACCTCTGGAAACACCATATATTTT	CASSTRTSGNTIYF
-	TRBD1	TRBJ2-7	TRBV7-8	TGTGCCAGCAGCTTCCGACAGGGGCTCTCCTACGAGCAGTACTTC	CASSFRQGLSYEQYF
few	-	TRBJ2-2	TRBV4-2	TGTGCCAGCAGCCAAGAGAGTACGGTCCAGGGCCTCGCGGGGGGGGAGCTGTTTTTT	CASSQESTVQGLAGGELFF
-	-	TRBJ2-7	TRBV12-3/TRBV12-4	TGTGCCAGCAGTTTAGGGGGGGCGATGGACGAGCAGTACTTC	CASSLGGAMDEQYF
few	-	TRBJ1-2	TRBV12-3/TRBV12-4	TGTGCCAGCAGTTCTTTCACGACACCAACTAACTATGGCTACACCTTC	CASSSFTTPTNYGYTF
many	-	TRBJ2-1	TRBV7-8	TGTGCCAGCAGCTTAGTATCGGGGGCCTTTAGGAATGAGCAGTTCTTC	CASSLVSGAFRNEQFF
-	TRBD1	TRBJ2-1	TRBV6-1	TGTGCCAGCACCCCCCGACAGGGGGCGGCGGTTGAGCAGTTCTTC	CASTPRQGAAVEQFF
-	TRBD2	TRBJ2-1	TRBV7-2	TGTGCCAGCAGGACTAGCAGATACAATGAGCAGTTCTTC	CASRTSRYNEQFF
-	-	TRBJ2-3	TRBV12-3/TRBV12-4	TGTGCCAGCAGTTTATTCAGGGGTAGCACAGATACGCAGTATTTT	CASSLFRGSTDTQYF
few	-	TRBJ2-3	TRBV12-3/TRBV12-4	TGTGCCAGCAGTTTAAGGCCCGAGGAAGATACGCAGTATTTT	CASSLRPEEDTQYF
-	TRBD1	TRBJ1-5	TRBV19	TGTGCCAGTAGTACTACAGGGGGCATCAGTCAGCCCCAGCATTTT	CASSTTGGISQPQHF
-	-	TRBJ1-1	TRBV6-1	TGTGCCAGCAGTCCCAGACAGAACTATGAAGCTTTCTTT	CASSPRQNYEAFF
-	TRBD1	TRBJ2-1	TRBV12-5	TGTGCTAGTGGTTGGCTGCCTGGACAGGGGGCTCCCAATGAGCAGTTCTTC	CASGWLPGQGAPNEQFF
-	-	TRBJ2-5	TRBV19	TGTGCCAGTAGTATTTGGGGGCAAGAGACCCAGTACTTC	CASSIWGQETQYF
-	-	TRBJ1-1	TRBV4-2	TGTGCCAGCAGCCAAGTACAGAACACTGAAGCTTTCTTT	CASSQVQNTEAFF
-	-	TRBJ1-1	TRBV27	TGTGCCTCAAGGGAGGCGGGGACTGAAGCTTTCTTT	CASREAGTEAFF
-	-	TRBJ2-1	TRBV6-8	TGTGCCAGCAGTTACGGAGAGAATGAGCAGTTCTTC	CASSYGENEQFF
-	-	TRBJ1-1	TRBV2	TGTGCCAGCAGTGGAGACAGCAAGAACACTGAAGCTTTCTTT	CASSGDSKNTEAFF
-	-	TRBJ1-1	TRBV10-3	TGTGCCATCAGTGGTCCGGACGGACCGAACACTGAAGCTTTCTTT	CAISGPDGPNTEAFF
many	TRBD2	TRBJ2-3	TRBV28	TGTGCCAGCAGCTCATACGAATCCGGGACTAGCGGAGGCCCCACTAGCACAGATACGCAGTATTTT	CASSSYESGTSGGPTSTDTQYF
once	TRBD2	TRBJ2-5	TRBV6-5	TGTGCCAGCAGTTACCTACCAGCGGGGGCCGGGGAGACCCAGTACTTC	CASSYLPAGAGETQYF